This T cell receptor beta chain was recorded in a study of T cells in Graves' hyperthyroidism and ophthalmopathy. Broader study findings: Ophthalmopathy was separated from stable hyperthyroidism by a 13 V-J model.

TCR beta CDR3 regions were amplified from RNA. In the first-round RT-PCR of the TCR CDR3, the HTBI primer set was used. TCRdb passed the multiplex PCR reads through MiXCR, listing each CDR3 protein once. The sample includes some 600,000 distinct CDR3 sequences, approximately 14% seen only once; the top ten take 4.5% to 6%. This clonotype was counted only a few times. The antigen is not known. Exclusion criteria comprised uncontrolled infection, other autoimmune disease, pregnancy or lactation. PBMCs were obtained from about 10 ml fresh peripheral blood. The CDR3 is 12 residues long. Germline V CDR1 and CDR2: DFQATT, SNEGSKA (reference sequence). Trimming shortened V by 3 bases and J by 8 bases, and 12 bases separated the two germline ends.

The chain links TRBV20-1 to TRBJ2-3; TRBD2 is a possible D gene (6 bases). The TCR was taken from a woman aged 25 to 45 with Graves' hyperthyroidism that later progressed to Graves' ophthalmopathy. Sequencing input: blood. This chain's CDR3 is CSASTSGVTQYF. CDR3 DNA: TGCAGTGCTAGCACCTCGGGAGTTACGCAGTATTTT.